One and the same sample provided the 9 T cell receptor beta chains below, sequenced in a study of CXCR4 blockade with PD-1 therapy in pancreatic cancer. This table comes from immunoSEQ multiplex PCR, and its TCRdb copy is limited to in-frame clones, with some not included. The sample lists just over 8,000 clones, 50% to 75% occurring once. The sequenced material came from tumor tissue. The receptors stem from a human donor with pancreatic ductal adenocarcinoma.

The sample holds a few counts of this clone. The rearrangement uses TRBV29-1 and TRBJ2-7; 9 bases agree with TRBD1. With V trimmed by 6 bases and J by 0 bases, 6 bases remained unmatched. Germline V gene lookup returns CDR1 SQVTM and CDR2 ANQGSEA. The CDR3 length is 14 residues. As DNA, the CDR3 is TGCAGCGTATACGGGACAGGGACCTCCTACGAGCAGTACTTC. Its protein is CSVYGTGTSYEQYF.

By share, this clone ranks as medium-sized. The chain joins TRBV6-8 to TRBJ2-5, with TRBD1 matching over 9 bases. The CDR3 spans 15 residues. V gave up 2 bases and J gave up 4 bases; unmatched junction bases: 5. The germline CDR1 and CDR2 sequences are MNHGY and SAAAGT. CDR3 DNA: TGTGCCAGCAGTTACGCGGGACAGGGACTAGAGACCCAGTACTTC. It yields the protein CASSYAGQGLETQYF.

The chain joins TRBV19 to TRBJ1-5; unclear D gene. Germline CDR1 LNHDA, CDR2 SQIVND (reference sequence). Trimming left V 5 bases short and J 4 bases short, with 9 bases between. CDR3 length equals 13 residues. In DNA, the CDR3 is TGTGCCAGTAGTGATATAGGAAATCAGCCCCAGCATTTT. It specifies CASSDIGNQPQHF. The variable domain in full, completed from reference TRBV19 and TRBJ1-5, reads DGGITQSPKYLFRKEGQNVTLSCEQNLNHDAMYWYRQDPGQGLRLIYYSQIVNDFQKGDIAEGYSVSREKKESFPLTVTSAQKNPTAFYLCASSDIGNQPQHFGDGTRLSIL.

This clone has a single count. The chain couples TRBV6-8 to TRBJ2-1; D possibly corresponds to TRBD2 (6 bases). In germline, CDR1 is MNHGY, CDR2 SAAAGT. V was cut by 6 bases and J by 1 base, with 16 bases left in between. The CDR3 is 16 residues long. In nucleotides, the CDR3 is TGTGCCAGCAGATCAAAAATAGCGGATTCCTACAATGAGCAGTTCTTC. This translates into CASRSKIADSYNEQFF.

The rearrangement joins TRBV6-8 to TRBJ2-7; TRBD2 matches at 7 bases. J gave up 0 bases and V 11 bases, and 10 bases lay outside the gene matches. This CDR3 is 14 amino acids long. CDR1 and CDR2 (germline): MNHGY, SAAAGT. CDR3: CASGRYPNSYEQYF. CDR3 in DNA: TGTGCCTCCGGGAGGTACCCGAACTCCTACGAGCAGTACTTC.

By sample share, this clone is medium-sized. The chain carries TRBV11-3 and TRBJ1-1; unclear D gene. Germline V gives CDR1 SGHNT, CDR2 YENEEA. This CDR3 contains 14 residues. V lost 3 bases, J lost 3 bases, and 11 bases lay in between. The CDR3 nucleotides read TGTGCCAGCAGCTTGTCCCTTCCGGACACTGAAGCTTTCTTT. Its protein is CASSLSLPDTEAFF.

The J gene is TRBJ2-7, the V gene TRBV18; D tentatively fits TRBD1 or TRBD2 (7 bases each). Germline CDR1 and CDR2: KGHSH and LQKENI. Trimming removed 3 bases at V and 4 bases at J, with 10 bases between. The CDR3 sequence is 13 residues long. The CDR3 bases are TGTGCCAGCTCACCGCAGGGGGGGTACGAGCAGTACTTC. Translation gives CASSPQGGYEQYF.

The rearrangement joins TRBV18 to TRBJ2-1; D might be TRBD1 or TRBD2, each matching 5 bases. This CDR3 region has 16 residues. V dropped 4 bases and J dropped 8 bases, with 21 bases sitting between them. Germline V gene data show CDR1 as KGHSH and CDR2 as LQKENI. Here the CDR3 DNA reads TGTGCCAGCTCACTCGACCTGGGGACGGATTGGGATGAGCAGTTCTTC. Its protein product is CASSLDLGTDWDEQFF.

The V and J genes are TRBV19 and TRBJ1-1; weak D call: TRBD1 (5 bases). The V and J ends lost 7 bases and 10 bases respectively, with 16 bases between them. CDR3 length equals 12 residues. Germline lookup yields CDR1 LNHDA and CDR2 SQIVND (reference sequence). The CDR3 protein is CASMRQGNRAFF. The CDR3 region has the DNA TGTGCCAGTATGCGGCAGGGCAATCGAGCTTTCTTT.